This T cell receptor beta chain appears in the sequencing data of a study of blood T cell repertoires in COVID-19. As for the study in general: PBMCs, B-cell-depleted T cells, or T cells provided the cDNA or gDNA that made up the material.

Germline assignment: CDR1 ENHRY and CDR2 SYGVKD. The V end lost 0 bases, the J end lost 10 bases, and 14 bases lay between the germline ends. The CDR3 runs 14 residues. This clone appeared a single time. Original methodology: Reference gene primer amplification in the assay estimated nucleated cell counts. TCRdb's table, derived via immunoSEQ multiplex PCR, lists solely in-frame clones and lacks some. From that table come the V and J calls and clone size; the DNA was used to work out D and trimming. The data contain 150,000 to 200,000 clones, roughly 81% of them seen just once; the ten biggest clones take up more than 1%.

J is TRBJ2-3 and V is TRBV10-3, with TRBD1 as a possible D gene (5 bases). Sequenced material: peripheral blood. The TCR comes from a middle-aged man with acute or convalescent COVID-19. The CDR3 here is CAISESGPGWAQYF. The CDR3 DNA reads TGTGCCATCAGTGAGTCAGGGCCAGGGTGGGCGCAGTATTTT.